Shown below are 25 T cell receptor beta chains from a single sample sequenced in a study of CD8+ T cells in alopecia areata. Sequencing templates came from extracted RNA that was reverse transcribed into cDNA. The repertoire was sequenced with immunoSEQ multiplex PCR; TCRdb's copy has only in-frame clones and lacks some. The sample records some 170,000 clones, about 66% being singletons. Sample: CD8+ T cells sorted from blood, taken at week 0. The receptors shown here come from a human donor with alopecia areata.

This clone has just a few counts. The chain carries TRBV7-2 and TRBJ2-1, with D perhaps TRBD1 (6 bases). The germline gives CDR1 SGHTA, CDR2 FQGNSA. Trimming cost V 4 bases and J 5 bases, with 18 bases left between them. The CDR3 totals 16 residues. The CDR3 DNA reads as TGTGCCAGCAGCTGGGGGCTGCGGGTGGTGCACAATGAGCAGTTCTTC. It translates to CASSWGLRVVHNEQFF.

This chain joins TRBV30 and TRBJ1-2, with unresolved D. V lost 1 base and J 2 bases, leaving 11 bases between the germline ends. Germline-derived CDR1 and CDR2 are GTSNPN and SVGIG (reference sequence). CDR3 length: 14 residues. For the CDR3, the DNA is TGTGCCTGGAGTGAGGTCAGAATAAACTATGGCTACACCTTC. It is translated as CAWSEVRINYGYTF.

The chain joins TRBV5-6 to TRBJ2-3; 10 nucleotides match TRBD1. The CDR3 runs 15 residues. Trimming at V came to 1 base and at J to 4 bases, leaving 3 bases not matched to a gene. Germline V gives CDR1 SGHDT, CDR2 YYEEEE. The CDR3 region is CASSLWTGGADTQYF. Here the CDR3 DNA reads TGTGCCAGCAGCTTGTGGACAGGGGGTGCAGATACGCAGTATTTT. The whole variable domain, filled in from reference TRBV5-6 and TRBJ2-3, reads DAGVTQSPTHLIKTRGQQVTLRCSPKSGHDTVSWYQQALGQGPQFIFQYYEEEERQRGNFPDRFSGHQFPNYSSELNVNALLLGDSALYLCASSLWTGGADTQYFGPGTRLTVL.

The chain couples TRBV30 to TRBJ1-5; no firm D call. The germline V gene encodes CDR1 GTSNPN and CDR2 SVGIG (reference sequence). The CDR3 has 11 amino acids. V was clipped by 5 bases and J by 5 bases, with 7 bases between them. CDR3: CAWGPDQPQHF. In DNA form, the CDR3 reads TGTGCCTGGGGACCCGATCAGCCCCAGCATTTT.

The gene calls are TRBV10-2 and TRBJ2-5, with D tentatively TRBD2 (5 bases). The germline CDR1 and CDR2 sequences are WSHSY and SAAADI. The V and J ends lost 0 bases and 5 bases respectively, with 22 bases between them. The CDR3 has 18 residues. CDR3 nucleotides: TGCGCCAGCAGTGAGTCGACTCGGCGGGTAACGACCTCGGAGACCCAGTACTTC. This sequence encodes CASSESTRRVTTSETQYF.

V usage is TRBV15 and J usage is TRBJ2-1; D may be TRBD1 (7 bases). Germline values: CDR1 LNHNV, CDR2 YYDKDF (reference sequence). V was shortened by 6 bases and J by 8 bases, with 14 bases between the two germline ends. The CDR3 consists of 13 residues. The CDR3 is CATSPTGEDEQFF. The CDR3, as DNA: TGTGCCACCAGTCCTACAGGGGAGGATGAGCAGTTCTTC. The full variable domain, completed using reference TRBV15 and TRBJ2-1, is DAMVIQNPRYQVTQFGKPVTLSCSQTLNHNVMYWYQQKSSQAPKLLFHYYDKDFNNEADTPDNFQSRRPNTSFCFLDIRSPGLGDTAMYLCATSPTGEDEQFFGPGTRLTVL.

The chain carries TRBV29-1 and TRBJ1-1, with D possibly matching TRBD1 (6 bases). The CDR3 sequence is 15 residues long. Germline V gene data show CDR1 as SQVTM and CDR2 as ANQGSEA. The V end lost 5 bases, the J end lost 1 base, and 17 bases lay between the germline ends. The CDR3 here is CSVPTEDRANTEAFF. The CDR3 coding sequence is TGCAGCGTTCCGACCGAGGACAGAGCGAACACTGAAGCTTTCTTT.

The chain joins TRBV10-3 to TRBJ2-5; no clear D gene. Trimming cost V 0 bases and J 1 base, with 6 bases left between them. Per germline, CDR1 ENHRY and CDR2 SYGVKD. CDR3 length: 14 amino acids. CDR3 sequence reads: CAISESGSQETQYF. Here the CDR3 DNA reads TGTGCCATCAGTGAGTCTGGCAGCCAAGAGACCCAGTACTTC.

The chain links TRBV6-5 to TRBJ2-7; D unclear. The CDR3 spans 11 residues. The germline V gene encodes CDR1 MNHEY and CDR2 SVGAGI. Trimming stripped 6 bases from V and 6 bases from J, with 9 bases between. The CDR3, as DNA: TGTGCCAGCAGGTCCAGAGGCGAGCAGTACTTC. Its translation is CASRSRGEQYF.

The chain joins TRBV5-1 to TRBJ2-1, with D uncertain. The CDR3 is 12 amino acids. V lost 3 bases, J lost 5 bases, and 6 bases lay in between. The germline V gene encodes CDR1 SGHRS and CDR2 YFSETQ. The CDR3 is CASSSSDNEQFF. The CDR3, as DNA: TGCGCCAGCAGCTCGTCGGACAATGAGCAGTTCTTC.

This clone was counted a single time. This chain links TRBV30 with TRBJ2-1; D not resolved. V was pared by 0 bases and J by 4 bases, with 7 bases between. The CDR3 spans 13 residues. Germline V gives CDR1 GTSNPN, CDR2 SVGIG (reference sequence). CDR3 DNA sequence: TGTGCCTGGAGTGTACGCAGGTACAATGAGCAGTTCTTC. Amino acid sequence: CAWSVRRYNEQFF.

J is TRBJ2-7 and V is TRBV5-6; D remains ambiguous. CDR1 is SGHDT and CDR2 is YYEEEE in the germline V gene. The V end lost 1 base, the J end lost 3 bases, and 2 bases lay between the germline ends. This CDR3 is built from 11 residues. The CDR3 sequence is CASSLNYEQYF. The CDR3 region has the DNA TGTGCCAGCAGCTTGAACTACGAGCAGTACTTC.

This clone was counted only a few times. The J gene is TRBJ1-5, the V gene TRBV6-6; TRBD1 might be the D (5 bases). The V end was cut by 5 bases, the J end by 6 bases, with 11 bases between. The CDR3 is 13 amino acids. CDR1 and CDR2 (germline): MNHNY, SVGAGI (reference sequence). Here the CDR3 DNA reads TGTGCCAGCAGTCCCCTCGGGGGTCAGCCCCAGCATTTT. As protein: CASSPLGGQPQHF.

The rearrangement links TRBV27 to TRBJ2-3, with a tentative D call TRBD2 (7 bases). Trimming shortened V by 6 bases and J by 3 bases, and 19 bases separated the two germline ends. This CDR3 region has 16 residues. CDR1 is MNHEY and CDR2 is SMNVEV in the germline V gene (reference sequence). Here the CDR3 reads CASSIKGGGRTDTQYF. The CDR3, as DNA: TGTGCCAGCAGCATAAAGGGGGGGGGCAGAACAGATACGCAGTATTTT.

V gene TRBV13 combines with J gene TRBJ2-5; D not resolved. The CDR3 sequence is 13 residues long. Trimming shortened V by 1 base and J by 3 bases, and 6 bases separated the two germline ends. Germline CDR1 is PRHDT and CDR2 is FYEKMQ (reference sequence). The CDR3 reads CASSLELEETQYF. In DNA, the CDR3 is TGTGCCAGCAGCTTAGAACTGGAAGAGACCCAGTACTTC.

The chain uses TRBV4-1 and TRBJ2-2; D uncertain. The CDR3 extends over 13 amino acids. V lost 1 base and J lost 6, with 6 bases in between. In germline, CDR1 is MGHRA, CDR2 YSYEKL. CDR3 DNA sequence: TGCGCCAGCAGCCAAGTGGCCCCCGGGGAGCTGTTTTTT. Translating gives CASSQVAPGELFF.

The table lists this clone with a count of one. Other DNA sequences of this sample code for an identical CDR3. This chain joins TRBV29-1 and TRBJ1-1; D unclear. Trimming pared 5 bases from V and 6 bases from J, leaving 7 bases between. This CDR3 has 10 residues. Germline V lookup: CDR1 SQVTM, CDR2 ANQGSEA. In nucleotides, the CDR3 is TGCAGCGTTCGGACTGCTGAAGCTTTCTTT. The encoded protein is CSVRTAEAFF.

The sample holds a few counts of this clone. The CDR3 DNA reads as TGTGCCAGTAGTATAAGCGGCAGTTCTGTCACTGAAGCTTTCTTT. Translation gives CASSISGSSVTEAFF. The chain carries TRBV19 and TRBJ1-1, with D uncertain. CDR1 is LNHDA and CDR2 is SQIVND in the germline V gene (reference sequence). CDR3 size: 15 residues. V was trimmed by 2 bases and J by 4 bases, leaving 14 bases between them.

The J gene is TRBJ2-7, the V gene TRBV27, with 8 positions matching TRBD1. The ends lost 3 bases at V and 6 bases at J; junction bases unmatched: 1. The CDR3 covers 12 residues. The germline gives CDR1 MNHEY, CDR2 SMNVEV (reference sequence). The CDR3 spells CASSLTGVEQYF. The DNA for the CDR3 is TGTGCCAGCAGTTTGACAGGGGTCGAGCAGTACTTC.

V gene TRBV7-2 combines with J gene TRBJ2-7; 10 bases match TRBD2. Trimming cost V 3 bases and J 2 bases; bases outside gene matches: 4. Looked up from germline, CDR1 is SGHTA and CDR2 is FQGNSA. The CDR3 loop spans 15 amino acids. CDR3 region: CASSFGTSATYEQYF. CDR3 bases: TGTGCCAGCAGCTTCGGGACTAGCGCTACCTACGAGCAGTACTTC.

The chain combines TRBV6-5 with TRBJ1-1; D is perhaps TRBD1 (6 bases). The germline V gene has CDR1 MNHEY and CDR2 SVGAGI. V was shortened by 2 bases and J by 4 bases, with 8 bases between the two germline ends. CDR3 length: 13 residues. The CDR3 sequence: CASSYTGSTEAFF. The DNA of the CDR3 is TGTGCCAGCAGTTACACAGGGAGCACTGAAGCTTTCTTT.

This sequence joins TRBV5-1 and TRBJ2-5, with 7 bases identical to TRBD1. Looked up from germline, CDR1 is SGHRS and CDR2 is YFSETQ. The CDR3 sequence is 13 residues long. The V segment lost 7 bases and the J segment 4 bases; nucleotides outside the gene matches: 7. CDR3 residues: CASEGTGAETQYF. As DNA, the CDR3 is TGCGCCAGCGAGGGAACAGGGGCAGAGACCCAGTACTTC.

The chain uses TRBV4-1 and TRBJ2-2, with D tentatively TRBD1 (6 bases). Germline V gene lookup returns CDR1 MGHRA and CDR2 YSYEKL. The CDR3 length is 14 residues. Between the trimmed V and J ends, which lost 9 bases and 2 bases, there was a span of 13 bases. The CDR3 loop reads CASSDSFNTGELFF. CDR3 DNA sequence: TGCGCCAGTTCGGACAGTTTTAACACCGGGGAGCTGTTTTTT.

This clone was recorded only once. V usage is TRBV6-5 and J usage is TRBJ2-5; D gene unclear. V was clipped by 3 bases and J by 2 bases, with 13 bases between them. The CDR3 is made up of 15 amino acids. Germline V CDR1 and CDR2: MNHEY, SVGAGI. CDR3 DNA sequence: TGTGCCAGCAGTTATCCAGTAGCCGAACAAGAGACCCAGTACTTC. Residues: CASSYPVAEQETQYF.

The CDR3 DNA sequence: TGTGCCAGCAGCTTAGGTAGAGGGACTCCGAACACTGAAGCTTTCTTT. Protein sequence: CASSLGRGTPNTEAFF. The gene calls are TRBV7-9 and TRBJ1-1, with a tentative D call TRBD1 (5 bases). The V and J ends lost 1 base and 1 base respectively, with 13 bases between them. Germline V gives CDR1 SEHNR, CDR2 FQNEAQ (reference sequence). This CDR3 contains 16 residues.